The rows below give T cell receptor beta chains drawn from one sample of a study of shared clonotypes between healthy human individuals. Using immunoSEQ multiplex PCR, the repertoire was profiled, and TCRdb retains in-frame clones only, with some absent. The table shows some 2,500,000 clones, with 85% to 95% occurring only once. Sequencing was performed on naive CD4+ T cells from PBMCs. The origin of the receptors is a man between 18 and 29 years old in good health. Some clones in this sample may be carry-over from other donors' samples. The CDR3 runs from the conserved cysteine through the conserved F or W. The order of the fields is V gene, J gene, D gene, clone size, CDR3 protein, CDR3 DNA. The D gene is left open where the match is weak. The size entry is marked missing in some rows and otherwise reads once, few, many or a size class.

>TRBV21-1|TRBJ1-2|NA|once
CASSRPGQGPNYGYTF
TGTGCCAGCAGCAGACCGGGACAGGGCCCTAACTATGGCTACACCTTC
>TRBV12-1|TRBJ1-4|NA|NA
CASSWDRATNEKLFF
TGTGCCAGCAGCTGGGACAGGGCAACTAATGAAAAACTGTTTTTT
>TRBV7-9|TRBJ2-1|NA|NA
CASSLQGSGLNEQFF
TGTGCCAGCAGCTTACAGGGGTCAGGGTTGAATGAGCAGTTCTTC
>TRBV21-1|TRBJ1-1|NA|NA
CASSTSRGLNTEAFF
TGTGCCAGCAGCACGAGCAGGGGGCTGAACACTGAAGCTTTCTTT
>TRBV20-1|TRBJ2-5|NA|NA
CSARGETQYF
TGCAGTGCCCGGGGGGAGACCCAGTACTTC
>TRBV18|TRBJ1-4|NA|NA
CASSQAGLAMTNEKLFF
TGTGCCAGCTCCCAAGCGGGACTAGCGATGACTAATGAAAAACTGTTTTTT
>TRBV9|TRBJ2-5|TRBD2|NA
CASSVGGSGSWETQYF
TGTGCCAGCAGCGTAGGTGGGAGCGGGAGTTGGGAGACCCAGTACTTC
>TRBV7-3|TRBJ1-2|TRBD1|few
CASSQGQGYGYTF
TGTGCCAGCAGCCAGGGACAGGGGTATGGCTACACCTTC
>TRBV6-5|TRBJ2-7|TRBD1|NA
CASSYSQTGYEQYF
TGTGCCAGCAGTTACTCACAGACAGGGTACGAGCAGTACTTC
>TRBV29-1|TRBJ1-1|NA|NA
CSVTLRMNTEAFF
TGCAGCGTCACTCTAAGGATGAACACTGAAGCTTTCTTT
>TRBV18|TRBJ1-1|NA|NA
CASSPSGNTEAFF
TGTGCCAGCTCACCATCGGGGAACACTGAAGCTTTCTTT
>TRBV19|TRBJ2-7|TRBD2|NA
CASSALSGESYEQYF
TGTGCCAGTAGTGCTCTCAGCGGGGAATCCTACGAGCAGTACTTC
>TRBV30|TRBJ1-4|TRBD1|NA
CAWARTGANEKLFF
TGTGCCTGGGCCCGCACAGGGGCTAATGAAAAACTGTTTTTT
>TRBV29-1|TRBJ2-7|TRBD1|NA
CSVGTGAYEQYF
TGCAGCGTGGGGACAGGGGCCTACGAGCAGTACTTC
>TRBV7-6|TRBJ2-2|NA|NA
CASSFGQHTGELFF
TGTGCCAGCAGCTTCGGGCAGCACACCGGGGAGCTGTTTTTT
>TRBV11-2|TRBJ1-5|NA|NA
CASSKTTRGNQPQHF
TGTGCCAGCAGCAAGACGACCAGGGGAAATCAGCCCCAGCATTTT
>TRBV4-3|TRBJ2-2|TRBD2|NA
CASSQESGVANTGELFF
TGCGCCAGCAGCCAAGAAAGCGGGGTAGCGAACACCGGGGAGCTGTTTTTT
>TRBV5-1|TRBJ1-1|NA|NA
CASSFLRGDTEAFF
TGCGCCAGCAGCTTCCTTCGTGGGGACACTGAAGCTTTCTTT
>TRBV28|TRBJ1-2|TRBD1|NA
CASTDRVNYGYTF
TGTGCCAGCACGGACAGGGTAAACTATGGCTACACCTTC
>TRBV10-1|TRBJ2-6|NA|NA
CASSDQGGSGANVLTF
TGCGCCAGCAGTGACCAGGGGGGCTCTGGGGCCAACGTCCTGACTTTC
>TRBV9|TRBJ2-3|NA|NA
CASSVVAIGGDTQYF
TGTGCCAGCAGCGTTGTTGCGATAGGCGGGGATACGCAGTATTTT
>TRBV11-2|TRBJ1-1|NA|NA
CASSLGIPEAFF
TGTGCCAGCAGCTTGGGCATACCTGAAGCTTTCTTT
>TRBV28|TRBJ2-5|NA|NA
CASATGGGGKETQYF
TGTGCCAGCGCAACAGGGGGAGGGGGCAAGGAGACCCAGTACTTC
>TRBV30|TRBJ1-3|TRBD1|NA
CAWSVQGGGNTIYF
TGTGCCTGGAGTGTACAGGGGGGGGGAAACACCATATATTTT
>TRBV9|TRBJ1-2|NA|NA
CASSVDVNYGYTF
TGTGCCAGCAGCGTAGATGTGAACTATGGCTACACCTTC
>TRBV2|TRBJ2-1|TRBD2|NA
CAARIGTSVNEQFF
TGTGCCGCAAGGATCGGGACTAGCGTGAATGAGCAGTTCTTC
>TRBV30|TRBJ2-7|TRBD2|NA
CAWSGQTSGRELQYF
TGTGCCTGGAGTGGACAGACTAGCGGGAGAGAATTGCAGTACTTC